Presented here are 20 T cell receptor beta chains from one specimen sequenced in a study of cytomegalovirus exposure and HLA in healthy donors. PCR employed 60 Vbeta and 13 Jbeta primers. Clones were read by immunoSEQ multiplex PCR, and TCRdb kept only the in-frame ones, dropping some. This sample has approximately 290,000 clones, with about four fifths found just once. Sequencing used PBMCs. The receptors were gathered from a girl between 2 and 10 years old in good health and CMV-seronegative.

The chain employs TRBV4-1 and TRBJ1-5; maybe TRBD1 (6 bases). Germline V gene sequence: CDR1 MGHRA, CDR2 YSYEKL. This CDR3 comprises 14 residues. Trimming took off 1 base at V and 9 bases at J, with 13 bases between the two ends. The DNA of the CDR3 is TGCGCCAGCAGCCAAGCAGCAGGGGATCGGCCCCAGCATTTT. Translation gives CASSQAAGDRPQHF.

The chain combines TRBV19 with TRBJ2-7, with 9 bases matching TRBD1. The CDR3 runs 15 residues. The germline gives CDR1 LNHDA, CDR2 SQIVND (reference sequence). Trimming at V came to 4 bases and at J to 4 bases, leaving 8 bases not matched to a gene. Here the CDR3 reads CASSKNRGQNYEQYF. CDR3 DNA sequence: TGTGCCAGTAGTAAAAACAGGGGGCAGAATTACGAGCAGTACTTC.

This clone was observed a handful of times. The CDR3 nucleotides read TGTGCCAGCGGCGACAGTGAAGCTTTCTTT. Encoded protein: CASGDSEAFF. The V gene is TRBV7-9, the J gene TRBJ1-1; weak D call: TRBD1 (5 bases). With 8 bases removed from V and 7 bases from J, the gap between germline ends came to 8 bases. CDR1 is SEHNR and CDR2 is FQNEAQ in the germline V gene (reference sequence). CDR3 length: 10 residues.

Of note for this clone: At one boundary the junction diverges from the germline segment, which might be a read error. This chain uses TRBV7-9 with TRBJ1-6, with D uncertain. CDR1 is SEHNR and CDR2 is FQNEAQ in the germline V gene (reference sequence). This CDR3 spans 15 amino acids. CDR3 sequence reads: CASSLVAAADSPPHF. The CDR3 nucleotides read TGTGCCAGCAGCTTAGTAGCCGCCGCGGATTCACCCCCCCACTTT.

This clone was seen only a few times. The rearrangement joins TRBV30 to TRBJ1-4; 7 bases are shared with TRBD1. The J segment lost 8 bases and the V segment lost 5 bases, leaving 8 bases of the junction unmatched. The CDR3 has 13 residues. CDR1 and CDR2 from the germline V gene are GTSNPN and SVGIG (reference sequence). The CDR3 protein is CAWEQGVGEKLFF. DNA of the CDR3: TGTGCCTGGGAGCAGGGGGTAGGGGAAAAACTGTTTTTT.

CDR3 DNA: TGCGCCAGCAGAAGAGGCGGGGGGCGAGGAGATACGCAGTATTTT. This codes for CASRRGGGRGDTQYF. This chain connects TRBV5-1 to TRBJ2-3; 8 bases fit TRBD2. The CDR3 runs to 15 residues. The germline gives CDR1 SGHRS, CDR2 YFSETQ. V lost 5 bases to trimming and J lost 5 bases; unmatched junction nucleotides: 10.

In DNA form, the CDR3 reads TGTGCCATCAGTGAGCCGGAGACAGGGAGAGTGAACACTGAAGCTTTCTTT. Protein: CAISEPETGRVNTEAFF. V is TRBV10-3 and J is TRBJ1-1; the match to TRBD1 covers 7 bases. The CDR3 contains 17 residues. The J segment lost 0 bases and the V segment lost 2 bases, leaving 9 bases of the junction unmatched. The germline V gene encodes CDR1 ENHRY and CDR2 SYGVKD.

Comments on this clone: Its ends do not fully match the called genes, so a read error is possible. V is TRBV7-9 and J is TRBJ1-5, with D possibly TRBD1 on 6 matching bases. The germline V gene has CDR1 SEHNR and CDR2 FQNEAQ (reference sequence). This CDR3 region has 13 residues. The DNA of the CDR3 is TGTTCCAGCAGCAGGGACCAGGGGTCAGCCCAGCATTTT. Amino acid sequence: CSSSRDQGSAQHF.

The rearrangement uses TRBV2 and TRBJ2-5; TRBD1 might be the D (5 bases). Germline assignment: CDR1 SNHLY and CDR2 FYNNEI. This CDR3 spans 14 amino acids. With 6 bases removed from V and 5 bases from J, the gap between germline ends came to 16 bases. The CDR3 protein is CASRGHDKGETQYF. The CDR3 region has the DNA TGTGCCAGCAGGGGTCACGATAAGGGGGAGACCCAGTACTTC.

The rearrangement links TRBV28 to TRBJ1-2, with a possible D match to TRBD1 (5 bases). The CDR3 spans 10 residues. Deletions cut 5 bases from V and 7 bases from J, with 5 bases between. Germline V gene data show CDR1 as MDHEN and CDR2 as SYDVKM. As DNA, the CDR3 is TGTGCCAGCAGTCAGGGTGGCTACACCTTC. Translation gives CASSQGGYTF.

This chain uses TRBV16 with TRBJ2-4; TRBD1 agrees at 8 bases. V gave up 5 bases and J gave up 0 bases; unmatched junction bases: 15. This CDR3 has 19 amino acids. The germline V gene encodes CDR1 KGHSY and CDR2 FQNENV. CDR3 nucleotides: TGTGCCAGCAGCAAAACAGGGGACAGGACGTCTTTAGCCAAAAACATTCAGTACTTC. Translated: CASSKTGDRTSLAKNIQYF.

The V and J genes are TRBV9 and TRBJ2-1; 14 nucleotides align to TRBD2. The CDR3 runs 15 residues. Trimming cost V 4 bases and J 9 bases; bases outside gene matches: 6. Germline V gene sequence: CDR1 SGDLS, CDR2 YYNGEE. As DNA, the CDR3 is TGTGCCAGCAGCTTTGGGACTAGCGGGAGAAGTGAGCAGTTCTTC. Protein sequence: CASSFGTSGRSEQFF.

This chain uses TRBV2 with TRBJ2-1, with TRBD2 as a possible D gene (5 bases). Trimming pared 4 bases from V and 0 bases from J, leaving 7 bases between. The CDR3 is 14 amino acids. Germline V gene sequence: CDR1 SNHLY, CDR2 FYNNEI. For the CDR3, the DNA is TGTGCCAGCAGTGTGGGGAGCTCCTACAATGAGCAGTTCTTC. This gives the protein CASSVGSSYNEQFF.

This chain uses TRBV7-8 with TRBJ1-5; 8 bases line up with TRBD1. Trimming at V came to 0 bases and at J to 0 bases, leaving 7 bases not matched to a gene. This CDR3 comprises 18 residues. Germline V gene sequence: CDR1 SGHVS, CDR2 FQNEAQ. This CDR3 reads CASSLALGTGLSNQPQHF. The CDR3 nucleotides read TGTGCCAGCAGCTTAGCGCTCGGGACAGGTCTTAGCAATCAGCCCCAGCATTTT. Full variable domain (outside the CDR3, taken from reference TRBV7-8 and TRBJ1-5): GAGVSQSPRYKVAKRGQDVALRCDPISGHVSLFWYQQALGQGPEFLTYFQNEAQLDKSGLPSDRFFAERPEGSVSTLKIQRTQQEDSAVYLCASSLALGTGLSNQPQHFGDGTRLSIL.

The table lists this clone with a few counts. The V gene is TRBV27, the J gene TRBJ2-7; 10 nucleotides align to TRBD1. The CDR3 has 14 residues. Germline V gene data show CDR1 as MNHEY and CDR2 as SMNVEV (reference sequence). With 6 bases clipped from V and 4 bases from J, the junction kept 6 bases outside the gene matches. For the CDR3, the DNA is TGTGCCAGCAGCCCCGGGACAGGGGTGTACGAGCAGTACTTC. This gives the protein CASSPGTGVYEQYF.

J is TRBJ2-3 and V is TRBV10-3; 12 bases match TRBD2. V was clipped by 8 bases and J by 1 base; unmatched bases: 1. The germline CDR1 and CDR2 sequences are ENHRY and SYGVKD. This CDR3 has 14 amino acids. The CDR3 is CAIRTSGGTDTQYF. The CDR3 coding sequence is TGTGCCATCCGGACTAGCGGGGGCACAGATACGCAGTATTTT.

The V call is TRBV5-3, the J call TRBJ2-7; 7 nucleotides match TRBD1. TRBV5-3 is flagged as an ORF with uncertain function. The length of the CDR3 is 17 residues. Losses at the gene ends were 4 bases for V and 3 bases for J; bases not matched to a gene: 16. In nucleotides, the CDR3 is TGTGCCAGAAGCCAGACTCTCCCCGGGACAGAGATCTACGAGCAGTACTTC. Translating gives CARSQTLPGTEIYEQYF.

This rearrangement joins TRBV7-6 to TRBJ1-1, with D possibly being TRBD1 (6 bases). Per germline, CDR1 SGHVS and CDR2 FNYEAQ. The CDR3 totals 14 residues. V gave up 2 bases and J gave up 4 bases, with 11 bases separating them. This CDR3 reads CASSLYRAGTEAFF. Written as DNA, the CDR3 is TGTGCCAGCAGCTTATACAGGGCCGGCACTGAAGCTTTCTTT.

The chain couples TRBV7-8 to TRBJ1-6, with D uncertain. The V end lost 6 bases, the J end lost 7 bases, and 16 bases lay between the germline ends. This CDR3 region has 15 residues. The germline CDR1 and CDR2 sequences are SGHVS and FQNEAQ. The CDR3 DNA follows: TGTGCCAGCAGTCTAACCCACAGCAGAAATTCACCCCTCCACTTT. It specifies CASSLTHSRNSPLHF.

The chain links TRBV5-1 to TRBJ2-1; 12 positions agree with TRBD2. The germline V gene has CDR1 SGHRS and CDR2 YFSETQ. The V segment lost 2 bases and the J segment 0 bases; nucleotides outside the gene matches: 3. The CDR3 extends over 17 amino acids. In DNA, the CDR3 is TGCGCCAGCAGCTTCGGGGGACTAGCGGGCTCCTACAATGAGCAGTTCTTC. This translates into CASSFGGLAGSYNEQFF.